These 9 T cell receptor beta chains share one sample of origin, sequenced in a study of OX40 agonist ivuxolimab in advanced cancers. Sequencing was performed with immunoSEQ multiplex PCR; in TCRdb, only in-frame clones are kept and a portion is missing. Here the sample spans tens of thousands of clones, approximately 80% being singletons. Sequenced here: CD4+ or CD8+ T cells sorted from blood, sampled in a trial of the OX40 agonist ivuxolimab. The receptors derive from an adult with an advanced solid tumor such as melanoma, head and neck, liver or kidney cancer.

The CDR3 spells CASSEGQGRGETQYF. The CDR3 nucleotides read TGTGCCAGCAGCGAAGGACAGGGGAGAGGCGAGACCCAGTACTTC. The V call is TRBV5-4, the J call TRBJ2-5, with TRBD1 matching 9 bases. Unmatched junction bases numbered 9, after V lost 4 bases and J lost 5 bases. Germline V gene sequence: CDR1 SGHNT, CDR2 YYREEE (reference sequence). The CDR3 consists of 15 residues.

The chain is built from TRBV5-4 and TRBJ2-3; 7 nucleotides line up with TRBD2. The CDR3 loop spans 17 amino acids. CDR1 and CDR2 (germline): SGHNT, YYREEE (reference sequence). J lost 0 bases, V lost 0 bases, and 7 bases had no gene match. DNA of the CDR3: TGTGCCAGCAGCTTGGGTATGGGGGGGGTGAGCACAGATACGCAGTATTTT. Amino acid sequence: CASSLGMGGVSTDTQYF.

This clone was seen more than once but under ten times. The rearrangement links TRBV2 to TRBJ1-1; TRBD1 agrees at 10 bases. This CDR3 has 13 residues. The junction had 8 bases not matched to a gene; V was cut back by 5 bases and J by 11 bases. Looked up from germline, CDR1 is SNHLY and CDR2 is FYNNEI. CDR3 sequence reads: CASSQTGGSGAFF. DNA for the CDR3: TGTGCCAGCAGTCAGACAGGGGGCAGCGGGGCTTTCTTT. The full variable domain, in which reference TRBV2 and TRBJ1-1 provide the parts outside the CDR3, is EPEVTQTPSHQVTQMGQEVILRCVPISNHLYFYWYRQILGQKVEFLVSFYNNEISEKSEIFDDQFSVERPDGSNFTLKIRSTKLEDSAMYFCASSQTGGSGAFFGQGTRLTVV.

The chain has TRBV19 and TRBJ2-2; TRBD1 might be the D (6 bases). Germline V lookup: CDR1 LNHDA, CDR2 SQIVND (reference sequence). The ends were cut back, 5 bases at V and 2 bases at J, with 9 bases in the middle. The CDR3 runs 14 residues. The CDR3 DNA reads TGTGCCAGTAGTCAGGGGTCTAACACCGGGGAGCTGTTTTTT. The encoded protein is CASSQGSNTGELFF.

The rearrangement uses TRBV7-3 and TRBJ1-1; D unclear. This CDR3 spans 13 amino acids. CDR1 is SGHTA and CDR2 is FQGTGA in the germline V gene. V lost 2 bases, J lost 5 bases, and 9 bases lay in between. CDR3 DNA sequence: TGTGCCAGCAGCTTAGAGGTAGGGACTGAAGCTTTCTTT. It encodes CASSLEVGTEAFF.

This clone was counted a single time. This sequence joins TRBV9 and TRBJ2-2; no firm D call. This CDR3 is 17 amino acids long. Trimming cost V 4 bases and J 8 bases, with 24 bases left between them. CDR1 is SGDLS and CDR2 is YYNGEE in the germline V gene. Here the CDR3 reads CASSPSTTTGQSGELFF. The CDR3 DNA sequence: TGTGCCAGCAGCCCCTCAACCACCACGGGCCAATCGGGGGAGCTGTTTTTT.

V and J are TRBV2 and TRBJ1-5; TRBD1 matches at 9 bases. The J segment lost 7 bases and the V segment lost 8 bases, leaving 6 bases of the junction unmatched. This CDR3 has 13 residues. CDR1 is SNHLY and CDR2 is FYNNEI in the germline V gene. The CDR3 loop reads CASDRGTGQPQHF. The CDR3 DNA follows: TGTGCCAGCGACAGGGGGACGGGACAGCCCCAGCATTTT.

V gene TRBV19 combines with J gene TRBJ2-1, with TRBD1 matching 7 bases. V dropped 4 bases and J dropped 0; count of bases not matched to a gene: 3. The CDR3 is 15 residues long. From germline, CDR1 is LNHDA and CDR2 SQIVND (reference sequence). CDR3 in amino acids: CASSKQGSSYNEQFF. The CDR3 nucleotides are TGTGCCAGTAGTAAACAGGGGTCCTCCTACAATGAGCAGTTCTTC.

CDR3 nucleotide sequence: TGCGCCAGCAGCCAAGATTTAGAGAGCGGGAGGTACACCGGGGAGCTGTTTTTT. Translation: CASSQDLESGRYTGELFF. The rearrangement joins TRBV4-1 to TRBJ2-2, with TRBD2 identical over 9 bases. Germline V gene lookup returns CDR1 MGHRA and CDR2 YSYEKL. The CDR3 runs to 18 residues. V dropped 0 bases and J dropped 3; count of bases not matched to a gene: 8.